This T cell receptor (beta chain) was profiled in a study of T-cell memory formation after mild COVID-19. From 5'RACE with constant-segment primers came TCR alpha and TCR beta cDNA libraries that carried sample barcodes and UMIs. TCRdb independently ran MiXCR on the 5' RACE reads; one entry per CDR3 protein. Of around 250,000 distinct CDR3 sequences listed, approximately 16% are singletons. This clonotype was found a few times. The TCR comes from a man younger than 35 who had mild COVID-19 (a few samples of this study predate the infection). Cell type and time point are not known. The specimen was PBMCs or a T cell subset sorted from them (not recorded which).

The CDR3: CASSLVSGGARTDTQYF. DNA of the CDR3: TGTGCCAGCAGCTTAGTTAGCGGGGGGGCCCGGACAGATACGCAGTATTTT. This chain connects TRBV7-2 to TRBJ2-3; the match to TRBD2 covers 11 bases. This CDR3 has 17 residues. The germline CDR1 and CDR2 sequences are SGHTA and FQGNSA. After removal of 1 base from V and 3 bases from J, the junction contained 6 bases not matched to a gene.